The present T cell receptor beta chain was sequenced within a study of OX40 agonist ivuxolimab in advanced cancers. Overall study context: Ivuxolimab is a fully human IgG2 antibody that activates OX40 (CD134). General observations from the study: CD8+ T cells averaged more expanded clones than CD4+.

The data were produced by immunoSEQ multiplex PCR, yet TCRdb's version contains in-frame clones alone and is incomplete. Of over 60,000 clones in the sample, around 94% were seen once. Points on this clone: Antigen: not known.

This CDR3 region has 20 residues. Germline-derived CDR1 and CDR2 are SGHTS and YDEGEE. The V gene end was trimmed by 0 bases and the J gene end by 1 base; junction bases not matched to a gene: 13. Here the sequenced sample was CD4+ or CD8+ T cells sorted from blood, taken in a trial of the OX40 agonist ivuxolimab. The sequence was obtained from an adult with an advanced solid tumor such as melanoma, head and neck, liver or kidney cancer. The genes are TRBV5-8 and TRBJ2-4; 10 bases match TRBD1. The CDR3 spells CASSLEPGTGVYLAKNIQYF. For the CDR3, the DNA is TGTGCCAGCAGCTTGGAGCCCGGGACAGGGGTCTACCTGGCCAAAAACATTCAGTACTTC.